This is a list of T cell receptor beta chains from one sample in a study of blood T cell repertoires in COVID-19. Profiled with immunoSEQ multiplex PCR; TCRdb holds only in-frame clones, not every one. The profile shows fewer than 500,000 clones, 88% of them singletons. Specimen: PBMCs or T cells enriched from blood (not recorded which). These TCRs come from a woman in her twenties or thirties with acute COVID-19. The CDR3 runs from the conserved cysteine through the conserved F or W. D genes are given only for firm matches. Size values are once, few and many counts, or a class for expanded clones, and some rows have none.

V gene	J gene	D gene	clone size	CDR3 protein	CDR3 DNA
TRBV28	TRBJ1-3	TRBD1	.	CASSSSGGLGNTIYF	TGTGCCAGCAGCTCGTCAGGGGGCCTCGGAAACACCATATATTTT
TRBV30	TRBJ1-2	.	.	CAWSFSYGYTF	TGTGCCTGGAGTTTCAGCTATGGCTACACCTTC
TRBV10-3	TRBJ1-2	TRBD1	.	CAINRNGQAVLDGYTF	TGTGCCATCAACCGGAATGGACAGGCAGTACTTGATGGCTACACCTTC
TRBV19	TRBJ2-1	TRBD2	.	CASSIELAGLTHNEQFF	TGTGCCAGTAGTATCGAACTAGCGGGGCTGACCCACAATGAGCAGTTCTTC
TRBV10-3	TRBJ2-2	TRBD2	.	CAIRLAGGLNTGELFF	TGTGCCATCAGATTAGCGGGGGGGTTAAACACCGGGGAGCTGTTTTTT
TRBV4-1	TRBJ1-2	.	.	CASSQAFHWGYTF	TGCGCCAGCAGCCAAGCATTCCACTGGGGCTACACCTTC
TRBV7-3	TRBJ1-1	.	.	CASSLGLMNTEAFF	TGTGCCAGCAGCCTGGGACTTATGAACACTGAAGCTTTCTTT
TRBV12-3/TRBV12-4	TRBJ1-2	.	.	CASSSPPIHTF	TGTGCCAGCAGTTCCCCCCCCATCCACACCTTC
TRBV6-1	TRBJ1-4	.	.	CASSEIRRPSNEKLFF	TGTGCCAGCAGTGAAATACGGAGGCCTTCTAATGAAAAACTGTTTTTT
TRBV11-3	TRBJ2-7	.	few	CAGTHRSITYEQYF	TGTGCCGGTACCCACAGGTCGATTACCTACGAGCAGTACTTC
TRBV12-3/TRBV12-4	TRBJ2-3	.	.	CASSDRNTDTQYF	TGTGCCAGCAGCGACAGGAACACAGATACGCAGTATTTT
TRBV7-9	TRBJ1-6	.	.	CASSSLGGAGFLHF	TGTGCCAGCAGCTCACTAGGGGGGGCAGGTTTCCTCCACTTT
TRBV19	TRBJ1-5	.	.	CASSIEGVSQPQHF	TGTGCCAGTAGTATAGAGGGCGTGAGTCAGCCCCAGCATTTT
TRBV6-2/TRBV6-3	TRBJ1-2	.	.	CASSYSRDPDAGPGYTF	TGTGCCAGCAGTTACTCGAGAGATCCCGACGCGGGGCCGGGCTACACCTTC
TRBV7-3	TRBJ1-1	.	.	CASSLRQNTEAFF	TGTGCCAGCAGCTTAAGACAGAACACTGAAGCTTTCTTT
TRBV21-1	TRBJ1-5	.	.	CASSKEAKGQPQHF	TGTGCCAGCAGCAAAGAGGCGAAGGGGCAGCCCCAGCATTTT
TRBV7-9	TRBJ2-3	TRBD1	.	CASSPGTGSTDTQYF	TGTGCCAGCAGCCCCGGGACAGGGAGCACAGATACGCAGTATTTT
TRBV2	TRBJ1-6	.	.	CASSEAPAGHNSPLHF	TGTGCCAGCAGTGAAGCGCCAGCGGGCCATAATTCACCCCTCCACTTT
TRBV7-9	TRBJ1-3	TRBD1	.	CAADQGAKMGNTIYF	TGTGCTGCAGATCAGGGGGCGAAAATGGGAAACACCATATATTTT
TRBV2	TRBJ2-2	TRBD1	few	CASTGQGKAGELFF	TGTGCCAGCACGGGACAGGGGAAGGCCGGGGAGCTGTTTTTT
TRBV7-8	TRBJ1-1	TRBD1	.	CASSLPWDRATEAFF	TGTGCCAGCAGCTTACCCTGGGACAGGGCGACTGAAGCTTTCTTT
TRBV12-5	TRBJ1-2	.	.	CASGQGDDYGYTF	TGTGCTAGTGGACAGGGAGATGACTATGGCTACACCTTC
TRBV3-1/TRBV3-2	TRBJ2-7	.	.	CASSQGREPYEQYF	TGTGCCAGCAGCCAAGGTAGAGAGCCCTACGAGCAGTACTTC
TRBV5-1	TRBJ1-6	TRBD1	once	CASSLVPRTGADSPLHF	TGCGCCAGCAGCTTAGTCCCACGGACAGGGGCGGATTCACCCCTCCACTTT